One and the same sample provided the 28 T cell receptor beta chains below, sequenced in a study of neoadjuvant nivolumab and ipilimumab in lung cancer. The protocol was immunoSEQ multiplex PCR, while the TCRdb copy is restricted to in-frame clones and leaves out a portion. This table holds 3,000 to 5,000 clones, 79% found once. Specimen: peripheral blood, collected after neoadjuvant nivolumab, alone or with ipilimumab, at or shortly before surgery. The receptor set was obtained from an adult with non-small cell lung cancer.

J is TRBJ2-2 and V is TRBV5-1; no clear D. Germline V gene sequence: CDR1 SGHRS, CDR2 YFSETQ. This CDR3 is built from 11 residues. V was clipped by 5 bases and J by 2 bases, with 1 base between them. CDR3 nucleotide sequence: TGCGCCAGCAGAAACACCGGGGAGCTGTTTTTT. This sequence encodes CASRNTGELFF.

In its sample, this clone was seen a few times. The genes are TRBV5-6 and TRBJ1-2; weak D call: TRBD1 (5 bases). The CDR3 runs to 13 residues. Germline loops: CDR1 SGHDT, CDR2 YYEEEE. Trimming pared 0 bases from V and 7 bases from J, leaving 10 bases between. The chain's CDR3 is CASSLAPGTGYTF. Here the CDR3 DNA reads TGTGCCAGCAGCTTGGCCCCAGGGACTGGCTACACCTTC.

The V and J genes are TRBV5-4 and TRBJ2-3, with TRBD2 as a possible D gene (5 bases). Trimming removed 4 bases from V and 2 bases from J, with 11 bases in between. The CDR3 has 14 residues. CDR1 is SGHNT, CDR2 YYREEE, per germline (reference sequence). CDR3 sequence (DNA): TGTGCCAGCAGCACGAGGGCTGTCACAGATACGCAGTATTTT. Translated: CASSTRAVTDTQYF.

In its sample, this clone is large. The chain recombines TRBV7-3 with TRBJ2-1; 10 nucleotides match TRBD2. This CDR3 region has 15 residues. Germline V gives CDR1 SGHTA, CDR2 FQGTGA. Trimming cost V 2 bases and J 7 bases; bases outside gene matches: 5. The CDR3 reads CASSLVLAGANEQFF. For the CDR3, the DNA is TGTGCCAGCAGCTTAGTCCTAGCGGGAGCGAATGAGCAGTTCTTC.

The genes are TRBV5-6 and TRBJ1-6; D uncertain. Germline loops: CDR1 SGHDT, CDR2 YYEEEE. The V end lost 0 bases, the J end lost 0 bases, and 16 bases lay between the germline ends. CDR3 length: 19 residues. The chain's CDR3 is CASSLDRWQRSSYNSPLHF. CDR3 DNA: TGTGCCAGCAGCTTGGATAGATGGCAGAGAAGCTCCTATAATTCACCCCTCCACTTT.

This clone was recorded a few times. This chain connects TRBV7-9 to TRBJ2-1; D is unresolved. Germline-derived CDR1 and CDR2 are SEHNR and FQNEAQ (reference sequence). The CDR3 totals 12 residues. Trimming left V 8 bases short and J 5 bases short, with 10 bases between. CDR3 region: CASSSKDNEQFF. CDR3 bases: TGTGCCAGCTCCTCTAAGGACAATGAGCAGTTCTTC.

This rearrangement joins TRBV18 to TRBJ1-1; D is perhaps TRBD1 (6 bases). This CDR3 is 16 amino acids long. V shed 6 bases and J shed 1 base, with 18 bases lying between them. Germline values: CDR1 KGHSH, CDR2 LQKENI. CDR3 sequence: CASSPNPNRENTEAFF. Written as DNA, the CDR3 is TGTGCCAGCTCGCCTAACCCTAACAGGGAGAACACTGAAGCTTTCTTT.

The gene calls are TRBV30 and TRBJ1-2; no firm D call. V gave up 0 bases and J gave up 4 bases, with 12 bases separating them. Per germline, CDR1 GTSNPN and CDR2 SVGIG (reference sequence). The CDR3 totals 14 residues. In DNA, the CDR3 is TGTGCCTGGAGTGTAGAGGGTCATGGCTATGGCTACACCTTC. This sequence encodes CAWSVEGHGYGYTF.

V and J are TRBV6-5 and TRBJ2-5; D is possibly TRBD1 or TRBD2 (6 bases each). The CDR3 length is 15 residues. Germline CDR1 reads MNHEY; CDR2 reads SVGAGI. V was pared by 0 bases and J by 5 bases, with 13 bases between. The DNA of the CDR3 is TGTGCCAGCAGTTACTCAAGGGGGGATGGGGAGACCCAGTACTTC. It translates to CASSYSRGDGETQYF.

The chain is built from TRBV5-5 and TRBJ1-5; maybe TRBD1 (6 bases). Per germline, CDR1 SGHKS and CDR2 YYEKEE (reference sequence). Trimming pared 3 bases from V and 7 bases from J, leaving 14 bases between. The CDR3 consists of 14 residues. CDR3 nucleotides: TGTGCCAGCAGCTCGTTCGGGGGCGAACAGCCCCAGCATTTT. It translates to CASSSFGGEQPQHF.

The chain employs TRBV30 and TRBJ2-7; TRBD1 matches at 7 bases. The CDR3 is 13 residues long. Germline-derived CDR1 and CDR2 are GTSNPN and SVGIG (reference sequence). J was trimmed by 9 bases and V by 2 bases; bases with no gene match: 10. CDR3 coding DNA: TGTGCCTGGAGTATGACAGGGACGGCTGTGCAGTACTTC. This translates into CAWSMTGTAVQYF.

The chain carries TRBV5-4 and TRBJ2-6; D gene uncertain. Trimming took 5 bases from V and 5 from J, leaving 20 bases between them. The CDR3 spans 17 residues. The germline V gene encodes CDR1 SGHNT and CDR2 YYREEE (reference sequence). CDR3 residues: CASRVPVRQSRANVLTF. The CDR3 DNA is TGTGCCAGCAGAGTACCCGTAAGACAAAGTCGGGCCAACGTCCTGACTTTC.

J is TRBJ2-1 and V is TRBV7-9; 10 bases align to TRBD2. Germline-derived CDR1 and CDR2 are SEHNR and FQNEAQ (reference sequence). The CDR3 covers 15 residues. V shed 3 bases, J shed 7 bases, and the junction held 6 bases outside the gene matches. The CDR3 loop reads CASSFGTSARNEQFF. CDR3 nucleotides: TGTGCCAGCAGCTTTGGGACTAGCGCTCGGAATGAGCAGTTCTTC.

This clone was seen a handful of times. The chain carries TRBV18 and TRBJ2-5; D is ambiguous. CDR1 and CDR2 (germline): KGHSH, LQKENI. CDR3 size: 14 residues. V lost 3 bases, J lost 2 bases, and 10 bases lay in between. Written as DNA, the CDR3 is TGTGCCAGCTCACCCCTTCCCGGGCAAGAGACCCAGTACTTC. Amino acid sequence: CASSPLPGQETQYF.

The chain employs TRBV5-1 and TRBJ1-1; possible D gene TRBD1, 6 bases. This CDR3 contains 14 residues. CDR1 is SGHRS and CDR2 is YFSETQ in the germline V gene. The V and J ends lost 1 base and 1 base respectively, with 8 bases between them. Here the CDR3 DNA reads TGCGCCAGCAGCTTGAACAGGGCGAACACTGAAGCTTTCTTT. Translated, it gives CASSLNRANTEAFF.

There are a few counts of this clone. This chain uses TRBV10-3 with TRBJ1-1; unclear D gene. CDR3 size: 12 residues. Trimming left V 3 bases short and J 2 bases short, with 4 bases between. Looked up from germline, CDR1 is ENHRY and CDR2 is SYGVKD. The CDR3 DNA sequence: TGTGCCATCAGTGACAGTAACACTGAAGCTTTCTTT. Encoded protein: CAISDSNTEAFF.

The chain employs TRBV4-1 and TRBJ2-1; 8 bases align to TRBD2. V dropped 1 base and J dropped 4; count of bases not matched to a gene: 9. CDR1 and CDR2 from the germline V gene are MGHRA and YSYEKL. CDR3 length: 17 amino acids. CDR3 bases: TGCGCCAGCAGCCAAGGCCCGGGGGGGCCTGGATACAATGAGCAGTTCTTC. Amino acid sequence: CASSQGPGGPGYNEQFF.

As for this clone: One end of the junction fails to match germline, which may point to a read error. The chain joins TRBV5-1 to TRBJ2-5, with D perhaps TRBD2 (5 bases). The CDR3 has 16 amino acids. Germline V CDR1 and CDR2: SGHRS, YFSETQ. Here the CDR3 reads CASSLLFWENQDTQYF. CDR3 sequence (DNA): TGCGCCAGCAGCTTGCTCTTTTGGGAGAACCAAGATACCCAGTACTTC.

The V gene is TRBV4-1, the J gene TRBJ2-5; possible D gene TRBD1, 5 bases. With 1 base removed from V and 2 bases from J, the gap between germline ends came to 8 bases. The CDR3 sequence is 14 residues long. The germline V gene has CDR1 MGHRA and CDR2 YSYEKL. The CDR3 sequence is CASSQGRQQETQYF. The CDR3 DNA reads TGCGCCAGCAGCCAAGGTAGACAGCAAGAGACCCAGTACTTC.

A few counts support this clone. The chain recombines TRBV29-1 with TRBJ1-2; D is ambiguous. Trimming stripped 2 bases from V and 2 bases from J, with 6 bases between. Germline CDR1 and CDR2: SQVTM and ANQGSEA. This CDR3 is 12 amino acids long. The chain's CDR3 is CSVEKHNYGYTF. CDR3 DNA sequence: TGCAGCGTTGAAAAACACAACTATGGCTACACCTTC. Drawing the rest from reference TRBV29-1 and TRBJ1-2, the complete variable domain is SAVISQKPSRDICQRGTSLTIQCQVDSQVTMMFWYRQQPGQSLTLIATANQGSEATYESGFVIDKFPISRPNLTFSTLTVSNMSPEDSSIYLCSVEKHNYGYTFGSGTRLTVV.

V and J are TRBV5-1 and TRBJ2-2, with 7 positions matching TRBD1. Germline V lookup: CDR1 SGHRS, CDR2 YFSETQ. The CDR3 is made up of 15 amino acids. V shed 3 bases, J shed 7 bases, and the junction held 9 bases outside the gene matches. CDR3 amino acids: CASSSRQGGDGELFF. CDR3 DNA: TGCGCCAGCAGCTCCCGACAGGGTGGGGACGGGGAGCTGTTTTTT.

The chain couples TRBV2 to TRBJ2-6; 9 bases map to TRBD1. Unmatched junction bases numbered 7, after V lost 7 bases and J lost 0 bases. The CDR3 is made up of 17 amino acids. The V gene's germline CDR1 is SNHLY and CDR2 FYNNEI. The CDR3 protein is CASITGTGTSGANVLTF. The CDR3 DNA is TGTGCCAGCATCACCGGGACAGGGACCTCTGGGGCCAACGTCCTGACTTTC.

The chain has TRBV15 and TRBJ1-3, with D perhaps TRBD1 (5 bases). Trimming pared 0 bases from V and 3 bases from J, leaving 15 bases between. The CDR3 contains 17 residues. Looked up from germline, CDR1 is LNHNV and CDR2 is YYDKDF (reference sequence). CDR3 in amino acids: CATSRDDGRVYGNTIYF. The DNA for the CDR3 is TGTGCCACCAGCAGAGATGATGGCAGGGTTTATGGAAACACCATATATTTT.

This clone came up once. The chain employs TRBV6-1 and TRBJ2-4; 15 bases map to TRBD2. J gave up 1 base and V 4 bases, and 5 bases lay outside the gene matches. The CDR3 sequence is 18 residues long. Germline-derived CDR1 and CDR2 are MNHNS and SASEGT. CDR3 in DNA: TGTGCCAGCAGTGGGACTAGCGGGAGGGTTACGGCCAAAAACATTCAGTACTTC. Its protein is CASSGTSGRVTAKNIQYF.

CDR3 sequence: CASSLWQGAMNTEAFF. The CDR3 nucleotides are TGCGCCAGCAGCTTGTGGCAGGGGGCTATGAACACTGAAGCTTTCTTT. The chain combines TRBV5-1 with TRBJ1-1, with 8 bases aligning to TRBD1. Germline CDR1 reads SGHRS; CDR2 reads YFSETQ. The V segment lost 1 base and the J segment 0 bases; nucleotides outside the gene matches: 5. The CDR3 spans 16 residues.

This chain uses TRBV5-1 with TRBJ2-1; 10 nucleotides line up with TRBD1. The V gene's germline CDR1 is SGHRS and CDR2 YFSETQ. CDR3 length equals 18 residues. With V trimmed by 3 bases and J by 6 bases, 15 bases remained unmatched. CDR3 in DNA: TGCGCCAGCAGCTCCTTAATTCGTGGGGGACAGGGGTTCAATGAGCAGTTCTTC. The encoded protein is CASSSLIRGGQGFNEQFF.

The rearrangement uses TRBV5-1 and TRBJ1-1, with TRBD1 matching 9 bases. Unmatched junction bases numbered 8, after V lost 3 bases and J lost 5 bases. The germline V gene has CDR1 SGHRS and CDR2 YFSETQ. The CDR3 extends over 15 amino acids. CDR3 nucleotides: TGCGCCAGCAGCTGGTCCCGGGACAGGGTTACTGAAGCTTTCTTT. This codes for CASSWSRDRVTEAFF.

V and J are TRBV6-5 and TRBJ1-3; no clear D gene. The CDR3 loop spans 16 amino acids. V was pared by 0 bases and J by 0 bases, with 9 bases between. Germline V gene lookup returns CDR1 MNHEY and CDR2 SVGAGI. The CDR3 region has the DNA TGTGCCAGCAGTTACTCTTCCTATAGCTCTGGAAACACCATATATTTT. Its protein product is CASSYSSYSSGNTIYF.